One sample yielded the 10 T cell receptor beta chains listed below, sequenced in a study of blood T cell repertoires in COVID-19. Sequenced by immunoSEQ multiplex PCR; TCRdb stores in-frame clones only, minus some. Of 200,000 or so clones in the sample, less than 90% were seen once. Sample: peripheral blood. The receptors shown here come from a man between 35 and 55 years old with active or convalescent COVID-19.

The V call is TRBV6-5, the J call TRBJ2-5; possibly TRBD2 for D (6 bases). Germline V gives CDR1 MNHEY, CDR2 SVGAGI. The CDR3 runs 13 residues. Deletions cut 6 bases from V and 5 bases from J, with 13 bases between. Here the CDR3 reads CASSPSSAETQYF. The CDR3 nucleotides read TGTGCCAGCAGCCCCTCTAGCGCGGAGACCCAGTACTTC.

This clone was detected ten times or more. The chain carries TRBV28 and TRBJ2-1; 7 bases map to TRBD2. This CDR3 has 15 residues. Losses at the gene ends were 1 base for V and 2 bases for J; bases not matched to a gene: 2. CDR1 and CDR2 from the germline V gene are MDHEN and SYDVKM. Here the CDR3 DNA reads TGTGCCAGCAGTTTATACGCGGGAGCCTACAATGAGCAGTTCTTC. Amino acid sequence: CASSLYAGAYNEQFF. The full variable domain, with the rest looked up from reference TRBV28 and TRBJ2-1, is DVKVTQSSRYLVKRTGEKVFLECVQDMDHENMFWYRQDPGLGLRLIYFSYDVKMKEKGDIPEGYSVSREKKERFSLILESASTNQTSMYLCASSLYAGAYNEQFFGPGTRLTVL.

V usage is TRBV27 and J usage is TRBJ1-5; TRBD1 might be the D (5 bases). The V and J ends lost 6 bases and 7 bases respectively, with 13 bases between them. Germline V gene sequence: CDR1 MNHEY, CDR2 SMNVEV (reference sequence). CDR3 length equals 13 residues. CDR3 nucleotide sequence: TGTGCCAGCAGCCCTAGTAGGGGACAGCCCCAGCATTTT. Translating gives CASSPSRGQPQHF.

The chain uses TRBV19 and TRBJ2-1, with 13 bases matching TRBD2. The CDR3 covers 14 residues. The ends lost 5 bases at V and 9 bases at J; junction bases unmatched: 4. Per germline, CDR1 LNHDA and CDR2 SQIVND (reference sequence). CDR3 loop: CASSRLAGGSEQFF. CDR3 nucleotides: TGTGCCAGTAGTCGACTAGCGGGGGGAAGTGAGCAGTTCTTC.

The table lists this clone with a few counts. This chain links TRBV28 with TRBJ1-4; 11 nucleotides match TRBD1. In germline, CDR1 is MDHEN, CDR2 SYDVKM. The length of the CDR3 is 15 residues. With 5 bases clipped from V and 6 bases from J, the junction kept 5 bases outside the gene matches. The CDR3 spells CASSPWTGGDEKLFF. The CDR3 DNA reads TGTGCCAGCAGTCCTTGGACAGGGGGCGATGAAAAACTGTTTTTT.

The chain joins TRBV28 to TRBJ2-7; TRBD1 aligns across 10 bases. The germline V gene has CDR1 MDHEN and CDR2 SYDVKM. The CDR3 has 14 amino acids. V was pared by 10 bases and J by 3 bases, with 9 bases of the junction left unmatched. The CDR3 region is CATAWGQGNYEQYF. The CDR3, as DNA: TGTGCCACCGCGTGGGGACAGGGGAACTACGAGCAGTACTTC.

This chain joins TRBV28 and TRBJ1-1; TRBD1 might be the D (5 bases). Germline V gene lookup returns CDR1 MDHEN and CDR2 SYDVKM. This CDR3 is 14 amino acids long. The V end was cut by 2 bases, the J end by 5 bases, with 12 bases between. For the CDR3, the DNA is TGTGCCAGCAGTTTACGCGGGGCTGGGACTGAAGCTTTCTTT. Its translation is CASSLRGAGTEAFF.

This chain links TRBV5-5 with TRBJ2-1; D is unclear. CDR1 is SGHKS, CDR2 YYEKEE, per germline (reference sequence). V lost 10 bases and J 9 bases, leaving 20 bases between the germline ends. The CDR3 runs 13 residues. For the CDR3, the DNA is TGTGCCTCCAACTCCCCCCCAGGCGCTGAGCAGTTCTTC. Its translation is CASNSPPGAEQFF.

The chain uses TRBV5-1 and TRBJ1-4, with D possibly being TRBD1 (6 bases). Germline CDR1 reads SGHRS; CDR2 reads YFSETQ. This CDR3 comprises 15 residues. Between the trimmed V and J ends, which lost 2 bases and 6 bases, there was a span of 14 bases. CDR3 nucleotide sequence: TGCGCCAGCAGCTTACAGGGAGCAGGGGATGAAAAACTGTTTTTT. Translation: CASSLQGAGDEKLFF.

This CDR3 reads CASSPVRHTDTQYF. CDR3 coding DNA: TGTGCCAGCTCACCGGTCAGACACACAGATACGCAGTATTTT. The V gene is TRBV18, the J gene TRBJ2-3; no reliable D call. The CDR3 has 14 residues. The V and J ends lost 3 bases and 2 bases respectively, with 9 bases between them. Germline V gene data show CDR1 as KGHSH and CDR2 as LQKENI.